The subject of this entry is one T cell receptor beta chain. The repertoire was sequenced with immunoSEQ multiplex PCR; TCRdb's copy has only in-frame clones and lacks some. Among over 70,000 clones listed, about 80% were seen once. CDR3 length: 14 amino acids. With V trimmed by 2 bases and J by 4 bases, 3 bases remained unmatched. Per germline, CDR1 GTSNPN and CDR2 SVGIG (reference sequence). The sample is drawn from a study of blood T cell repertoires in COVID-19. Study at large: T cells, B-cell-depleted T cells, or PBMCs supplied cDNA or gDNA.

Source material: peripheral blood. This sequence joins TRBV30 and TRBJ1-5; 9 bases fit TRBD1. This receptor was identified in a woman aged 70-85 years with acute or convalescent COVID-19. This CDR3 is CAWSSGQGNQPQHF. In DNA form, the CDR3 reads TGTGCCTGGAGTTCCGGACAGGGGAATCAGCCCCAGCATTTT.